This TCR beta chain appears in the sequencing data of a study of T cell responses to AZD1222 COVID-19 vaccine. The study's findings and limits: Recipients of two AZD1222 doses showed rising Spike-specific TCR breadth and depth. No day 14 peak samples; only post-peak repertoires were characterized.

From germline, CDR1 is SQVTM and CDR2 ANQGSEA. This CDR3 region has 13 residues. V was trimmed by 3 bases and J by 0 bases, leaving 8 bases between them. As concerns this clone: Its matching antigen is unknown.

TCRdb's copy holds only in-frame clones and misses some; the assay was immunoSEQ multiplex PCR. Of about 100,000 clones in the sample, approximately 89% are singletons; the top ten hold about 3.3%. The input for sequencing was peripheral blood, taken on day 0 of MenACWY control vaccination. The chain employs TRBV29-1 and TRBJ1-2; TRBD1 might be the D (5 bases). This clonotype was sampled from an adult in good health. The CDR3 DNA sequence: TGCAGCGTTGAGACAGTTCCTAACTATGGCTACACCTTC. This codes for CSVETVPNYGYTF.